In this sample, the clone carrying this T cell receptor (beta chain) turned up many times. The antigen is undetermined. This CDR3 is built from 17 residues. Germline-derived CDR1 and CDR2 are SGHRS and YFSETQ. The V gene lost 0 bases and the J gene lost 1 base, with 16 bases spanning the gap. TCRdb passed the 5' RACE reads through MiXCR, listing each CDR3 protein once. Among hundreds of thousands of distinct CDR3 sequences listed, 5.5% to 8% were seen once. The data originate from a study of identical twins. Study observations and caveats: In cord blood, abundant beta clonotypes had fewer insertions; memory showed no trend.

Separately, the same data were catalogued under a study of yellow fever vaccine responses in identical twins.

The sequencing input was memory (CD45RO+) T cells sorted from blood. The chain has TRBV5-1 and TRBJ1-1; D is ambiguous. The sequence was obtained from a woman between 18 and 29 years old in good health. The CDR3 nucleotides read TGCGCCAGCAGCTTGGAGGCGATAGCTGAGACGAACACTGAAGCTTTCTTT. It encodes CASSLEAIAETNTEAFF.